This T cell receptor (beta chain) is drawn from a study of blood T cells in healthy people across ages. V lost 5 bases, J lost 10 bases, and 11 bases stayed unmatched. The CDR3 is made up of 15 amino acids. Per germline, CDR1 MNHEY and CDR2 SMNVEV (reference sequence). Samples each had at least 6 micrograms of total RNA extracted. It was with a sample-barcoded 5' primer and a J-beta primer mix that a second PCR of about 6 to 12 cycles was run. Samples each returned at least 2.5 million CDR3-containing paired-end reads. A single record per CDR3 protein comes from TCRdb applying MiXCR to the 5' RACE reads. The table records approximately 810,000 distinct CDR3 sequences, roughly 40% of them present only once.

The sample was blood. This receptor was obtained from a man between 18 and 35 years old in good health. This rearrangement joins TRBV27 to TRBJ1-6; TRBD1 matches 7 bases. CDR3 nucleotides: TGTGCCAGCAGTCAAAGCCCAACAGGGGAATCACCCCTCCACTTT. It encodes CASSQSPTGESPLHF.